One and the same sample provided the 10 T cell receptor beta chains below, sequenced in a study of graft-versus-host responses after intestinal transplantation. No cognate antigen is known for these TCRs. Measured with immunoSEQ multiplex PCR; TCRdb has only the in-frame clones, and not every one. The repertoire includes about 70,000 clones, 90% of them detected once, and less than 5% sits in the top ten. The source material was unstimulated CD8+ T cells sorted from spleen or lymph node cells, sampled before transplant. The receptor set was obtained from a human donor who was the organ donor for an intestinal transplant.

The rearrangement links TRBV27 to TRBJ1-1; TRBD1 matches 7 bases. CDR1 and CDR2 from the germline V gene are MNHEY and SMNVEV (reference sequence). The CDR3 has 14 residues. Trimming cost V 3 bases and J 8 bases; bases outside gene matches: 9. The CDR3, as DNA: TGTGCCAGCAGTTTCACCCCACCGGGACAGGAAGCTTTCTTT. This sequence encodes CASSFTPPGQEAFF.

The chain joins TRBV27 to TRBJ1-6, with D maybe TRBD1 (6 bases). Germline assignment: CDR1 MNHEY and CDR2 SMNVEV (reference sequence). V was pared by 0 bases and J by 2 bases, with 11 bases between. The CDR3 runs 17 residues. The CDR3 region is CASSLSPGGPYNSPLHF. As DNA, the CDR3 is TGTGCCAGCAGTTTATCTCCCGGGGGGCCCTATAATTCACCCCTCCACTTT.

This chain links TRBV27 with TRBJ2-5; tentatively, D is TRBD1 (5 bases). Per the germline V gene, CDR1 is MNHEY and CDR2 is SMNVEV (reference sequence). CDR3 length: 16 amino acids. Trimming stripped 3 bases from V and 2 bases from J, with 16 bases between. The CDR3 region is CASSLLPGARQETQYF. DNA of the CDR3: TGTGCCAGCAGTTTGCTCCCTGGGGCTAGGCAAGAGACCCAGTACTTC.

In its sample, this clone was seen a few times. The V and J genes are TRBV5-1 and TRBJ1-5; 7 bases agree with TRBD1. This CDR3 spans 14 amino acids. The germline V gene encodes CDR1 SGHRS and CDR2 YFSETQ. J lost 2 bases, V lost 4 bases, and 3 bases had no gene match. DNA of the CDR3: TGCGCCAGCAGCGTAGGACAGGGCAATCAGCCCCAGCATTTT. This codes for CASSVGQGNQPQHF. Full variable domain (missing parts from reference TRBV5-1 and TRBJ1-5): KAGVTQTPRYLIKTRGQQVTLSCSPISGHRSVSWYQQTPGQGLQFLFEYFSETQRNKGNFPGRFSGRQFSNSRSEMNVSTLELGDSALYLCASSVGQGNQPQHFGDGTRLSIL.

The chain combines TRBV7-9 with TRBJ1-3, with 9 bases aligning to TRBD1. The CDR3 has 18 amino acids. With 4 bases clipped from V and 0 bases from J, the junction kept 10 bases outside the gene matches. Germline values: CDR1 SEHNR, CDR2 FQNEAQ (reference sequence). In nucleotides, the CDR3 is TGTGCCAGCAGCTGGCGACGGACAGGGGTCATCTCTGGAAACACCATATATTTT. Its translation: CASSWRRTGVISGNTIYF.

V gene TRBV7-2 combines with J gene TRBJ2-7, with 8 bases fitting TRBD2. With V trimmed by 5 bases and J by 3 bases, 6 bases remained unmatched. This CDR3 has 14 residues. From germline, CDR1 is SGHTA and CDR2 FQGNSA. The chain's CDR3 is CASSPGLASYEQYV. CDR3 nucleotides: TGTGCCAGCAGCCCTGGACTAGCTAGCTACGAGCAGTACGTC.

This clone was found a few times. This rearrangement joins TRBV5-4 to TRBJ2-2; 8 positions agree with TRBD2. The V and J ends lost 0 bases and 3 bases, in that order; junction bases with no gene match: 4. Germline assignment: CDR1 SGHNT and CDR2 YYREEE (reference sequence). CDR3 length: 16 residues. The CDR3 DNA is TGTGCCAGCAGCTTGGACGGGGGGGCCGACACCGGGGAGCTGTTTTTT. Protein product: CASSLDGGADTGELFF.

This clone was recorded a few times. The genes are TRBV19 and TRBJ1-2, with 11 bases lining up with TRBD1. V lost 6 bases to trimming and J lost 4 bases; unmatched junction nucleotides: 7. Germline CDR1 and CDR2: LNHDA and SQIVND (reference sequence). This CDR3 contains 15 residues. CDR3 DNA: TGTGCCAGTAGACCCAGGACAGGGGGCGCCTATGGCTACACCTTC. Protein: CASRPRTGGAYGYTF.

This clone was counted once. The chain uses TRBV4-1 and TRBJ1-5, with TRBD1 identical over 9 bases. Germline CDR1 and CDR2: MGHRA and YSYEKL. V lost 1 base and J lost 4; bases outside the gene matches: 11. The CDR3 is 18 amino acids. The DNA for the CDR3 is TGCGCCAGCAGCCAAGTTCCGGGACAGGGCATATGGAATCAGCCCCAGCATTTT. It is translated as CASSQVPGQGIWNQPQHF.

This chain links TRBV9 with TRBJ1-1, with D unresolved. CDR1 is SGDLS and CDR2 is YYNGEE in the germline V gene. The CDR3 has 13 residues. Trimming took 2 bases from V and 3 from J, leaving 8 bases between them. CDR3 sequence: CASSVFEDTEAFF. CDR3 nucleotide sequence: TGTGCCAGCAGCGTCTTCGAGGACACTGAAGCTTTCTTT.